This TCR beta chain originates from a study of cytomegalovirus exposure and HLA in healthy donors. CDR1 and CDR2 (germline): LGHNA, YNFKEQ. This CDR3 has 16 amino acids. V dropped 0 bases and J dropped 3; count of bases not matched to a gene: 6. Details on this clone: What it binds is unknown.

General study points: It was 150 to 200 TCR beta chains that were listed as cytomegalovirus-associated.

Repertoires were generated with immunoSEQ multiplex PCR, while TCRdb's copy carries only in-frame clones and drops some. The sample shows just under 150,000 clones, approximately 88% of them seen only once. The chain uses TRBV4-2 and TRBJ1-1; TRBD1 aligns across 8 bases. This TCR derives from a man aged 18 to 29 in good health and CMV-seropositive. Material for sequencing was PBMCs. The CDR3: CASSQDKEDRDTEAFF. CDR3 in DNA: TGTGCCAGCAGCCAAGATAAAGAGGACAGGGACACTGAAGCTTTCTTT.